This T cell receptor beta chain comes out of a study of T-cell memory formation after mild COVID-19. TCR alpha and TCR beta cDNA libraries carrying sample barcodes and UMIs came from 5'RACE with constant-segment primers. Each CDR3 protein gets one entry after TCRdb re-called the 5' RACE reads with MiXCR. Among 140,000 to 150,000 distinct CDR3 sequences, around 25% were seen once, and the ten largest hold roughly a quarter. The sample holds a few counts of this clonotype. This clonotype originated in an adult woman who had mild COVID-19 (a few samples of this study predate the infection). Cell type and time point are not known. The sample taken for sequencing was PBMCs or a T cell subset sorted from them (not recorded which).

CDR3 sequence (DNA): TGTGCCAGCAGTACTTGGACGGTGGCGGATGAGCAGTTCTTC. Its translation is CASSTWTVADEQFF. V is TRBV27 and J is TRBJ2-1, with no clear D. The CDR3 sequence is 14 residues long. Trimming shortened V by 5 bases and J by 8 bases, and 16 bases separated the two germline ends. CDR1 is MNHEY, CDR2 SMNVEV, per germline (reference sequence).